One sample yielded the 9 T cell receptor beta chains listed below, sequenced in a study of blood T cell repertoires in COVID-19 (dated by TCRdb to 2018 to 2020). Libraries were built with the immunoSEQ multiplex PCR assay. Here the immuneACCESS table is served through TCRdb, limited to in-frame sequences with V and J called. Missing clones are a known gap in these copies; in checked studies unresolved V genes cover under half, and the rest lacks a known reason. The sample data list about 260,000 clones, and 85% of these were observed just once. The top ten hold roughly 13% of the sample. The sequenced sample was peripheral blood. The receptors were gathered from a human donor in a cohort sampled during active COVID-19.

In its sample, this clone was seen a few times. The chain combines TRBV5-1 with TRBJ2-1; 9 bases match TRBD2. J was trimmed by 4 bases and V by 6 bases; bases with no gene match: 8. The CDR3 runs 15 residues. Germline V gives CDR1 SGHRS, CDR2 YFSETQ. The DNA for the CDR3 is TGCGCCAGCACCTCGAGCGGGGGGACTTACAATGAGCAGTTCTTC. Protein: CASTSSGGTYNEQFF.

On this clone itself: Additional DNA sequences in this sample encode the identical CDR3. This chain joins TRBV12-3 or TRBV12-4 and TRBJ1-2; tentative D call: TRBD1 (5 bases). The CDR3 has 13 amino acids. Trimming took 1 base from V and 2 from J, leaving 5 bases between them. Here the CDR3 DNA reads TGTGCCAGCAGTTTAGACAGGAACTATGGCTACACCTTC. Protein product: CASSLDRNYGYTF.

The J gene is TRBJ2-2, the V gene TRBV28; 9 positions match TRBD1. CDR3 length equals 18 residues. The V and J ends lost 1 base and 0 bases, in that order; junction bases with no gene match: 6. Germline V gives CDR1 MDHEN, CDR2 SYDVKM. CDR3 in amino acids: CASSLSGTGYANTGELFF. CDR3 nucleotide sequence: TGTGCCAGCAGTTTATCCGGGACAGGGTATGCGAACACCGGGGAGCTGTTTTTT.

The chain recombines TRBV14 with TRBJ2-1, with TRBD2 matching over 9 bases. Per the germline V gene, CDR1 is SGHDN and CDR2 is FVKESK. After removal of 2 bases from V and 3 bases from J, the junction contained 5 bases not matched to a gene. The CDR3 is 16 residues long. As DNA, the CDR3 is TGTGCCAGCAGCCAACTGCTAGCGGGGAGCTACAATGAGCAGTTCTTC. This encodes CASSQLLAGSYNEQFF.

The chain recombines TRBV27 with TRBJ1-5; tentative D call: TRBD1 (6 bases). The CDR3 has 14 residues. Trimming shortened V by 6 bases and J by 2 bases, and 11 bases separated the two germline ends. The germline V gene has CDR1 MNHEY and CDR2 SMNVEV (reference sequence). The CDR3, as DNA: TGTGCCAGCAGGCCAGCAGGGGGCAATCAGCCCCAGCATTTT. It yields the protein CASRPAGGNQPQHF.

V is TRBV6-1 and J is TRBJ1-2; a weak D match, TRBD1 (6 bases). Trimming stripped 6 bases from V and 1 base from J, with 12 bases between. CDR1 is MNHNS and CDR2 is SASEGT in the germline V gene. The length of the CDR3 is 14 residues. The CDR3 bases are TGTGCCAGCAGCCCCGGACAGCTTAACTATGGCTACACCTTC. It codes for CASSPGQLNYGYTF.

V usage is TRBV7-7 and J usage is TRBJ2-5; D remains unclear. V was pared by 10 bases and J by 4 bases, with 7 bases between. Looked up from germline, CDR1 is SSHAT and CDR2 is FNYEAQ (reference sequence). This CDR3 contains 10 residues. The CDR3 spells CAIGRETQYF. The CDR3 DNA is TGTGCCATTGGGCGAGAGACCCAGTACTTC. Variable domain in full (rest from reference TRBV7-7 and TRBJ2-5): GAGVSQSPRYKVTKRGQDVTLRCDPISSHATLYWYQQALGQGPEFLTYFNYEAQPDKSGLPSDRFSAERPEGSISTLTIQRTEQRDSAMYRCAIGRETQYFGPGTRLLVL.

With respect to this clone: Sequence at one end of the junction differs from germline and may be a read error. V is TRBV3-1 (or the pseudogene TRBV3-2) and J is TRBJ2-7; 10 bases map to TRBD2. This CDR3 has 14 residues. Germline V lookup: CDR1 LGHDT, CDR2 YNNKEL (reference sequence). Written as DNA, the CDR3 is TGTGCCAGCAGCCAAGAGGGGACTAGCGTTCCGTCACTATTC. Translation gives CASSQEGTSVPSLF.

Concerning this clone: This CDR3 is also generated by other DNA sequences in the sample. The chain couples TRBV5-4 to TRBJ1-1; no reliable D call. From germline, CDR1 is SGHNT and CDR2 YYREEE (reference sequence). V dropped 0 bases and J dropped 1 base, with 4 bases sitting between them. CDR3 length: 13 amino acids. The CDR3 DNA is TGTGCCAGCAGCTTGGCGGGGAACACTGAAGCTTTCTTT. Protein product: CASSLAGNTEAFF.